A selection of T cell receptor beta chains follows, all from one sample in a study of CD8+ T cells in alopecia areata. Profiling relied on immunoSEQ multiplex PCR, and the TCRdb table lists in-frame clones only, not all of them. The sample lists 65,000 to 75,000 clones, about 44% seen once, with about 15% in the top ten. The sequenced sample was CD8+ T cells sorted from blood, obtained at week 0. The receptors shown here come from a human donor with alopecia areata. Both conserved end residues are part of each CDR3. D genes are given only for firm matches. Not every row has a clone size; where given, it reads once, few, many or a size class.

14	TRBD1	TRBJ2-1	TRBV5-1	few	TGCGCCAGCAGGCCGGGGACAGGGTACAATGAGCAGTTCTTC	CASRPGTGYNEQFF
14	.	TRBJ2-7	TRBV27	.	TGTGCCAGCAGTTTCGCCGGGAGCGGCCACGAGCAGTACTTC	CASSFAGSGHEQYF
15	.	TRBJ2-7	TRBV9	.	TGTGCCAGCAGCGTAGTGAGCGGCCCCCCTTACGAGCAGTACTTC	CASSVVSGPPYEQYF
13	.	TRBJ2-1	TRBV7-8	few	TGTGCCAGCAGCTTAGCCCCCATAAATGAGCAGTTCTTC	CASSLAPINEQFF
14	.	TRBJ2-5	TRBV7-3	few	TGTGCCAGCAGCTCCGGACCGGGCGGACAGACCCAGTACTTC	CASSSGPGGQTQYF
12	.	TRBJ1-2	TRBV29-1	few	TGCAGCGCAAAGGGGGCTAACTATGGCTACACCTTC	CSAKGANYGYTF
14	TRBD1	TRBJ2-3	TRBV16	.	TGTGCCAGCAGCCCAGGGGGCTTGGCAGATACGCAGTATTTT	CASSPGGLADTQYF
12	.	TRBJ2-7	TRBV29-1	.	TGCAGCACCTACAGGGATTCTTCCGAGCAGTACTTC	CSTYRDSSEQYF
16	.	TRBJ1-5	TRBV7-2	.	TGTGCCAGCAGTTACAGGGATGACTTTAGCAATCAGCCCCAGCATTTT	CASSYRDDFSNQPQHF
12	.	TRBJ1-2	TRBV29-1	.	TGCAGCGTTGTCGCAGGGGAATATGGCTACACCTTC	CSVVAGEYGYTF
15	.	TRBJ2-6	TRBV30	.	TGTGCCTGGCCCAGGGGGGGCTCTGGGGCCAACGTCCTGACTTTC	CAWPRGGSGANVLTF
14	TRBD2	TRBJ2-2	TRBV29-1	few	TGCAGCGTAACTAGCGGGAGGCGAACCGGGGAGCTGTTTTTT	CSVTSGRRTGELFF
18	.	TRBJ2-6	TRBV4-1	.	TGCGCCAGCAGCCAAGGGGGCGTCCCCCTCTCTGGGGCCAACGTCCTGACTTTC	CASSQGGVPLSGANVLTF
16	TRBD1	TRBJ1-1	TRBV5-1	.	TGCGCCAGCAGCTCTCGGCAGGGGGCAGTGGGCACTGAAGCTTTCTTT	CASSSRQGAVGTEAFF
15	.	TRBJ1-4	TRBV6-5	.	TGTGCCAGCAGTTACGTCTCCGGGGCGGCTGAAAAACTGTTTTTT	CASSYVSGAAEKLFF
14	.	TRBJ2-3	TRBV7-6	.	TGTGCCAGCAGCTTAAGAGGGAGCACAGATACGCAGTATTTT	CASSLRGSTDTQYF
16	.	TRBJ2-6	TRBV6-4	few	TGTGCCAGCAGTGACCAACAAGGGGATGGGGCCAACGTCCTGACTTTC	CASSDQQGDGANVLTF
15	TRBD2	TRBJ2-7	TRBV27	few	TGTGCCAGCAGTTTATTGCGCGGGGGTGCCTACGAGCAGTACTTC	CASSLLRGGAYEQYF
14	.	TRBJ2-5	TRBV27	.	TGTGCCAGCAGTTTCGAACAAAACCAAGAGACCCAGTACTTC	CASSFEQNQETQYF
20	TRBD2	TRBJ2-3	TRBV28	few	TGTGCCAGCAGTTTAACGGCTAGCGGGGACCTGACTCCTAGCACAGATACGCAGTATTTT	CASSLTASGDLTPSTDTQYF
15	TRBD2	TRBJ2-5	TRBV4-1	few	TGCGCCAGCAGCCCCGATGGGGGGGGTCGAGAGACCCAGTACTTC	CASSPDGGGRETQYF
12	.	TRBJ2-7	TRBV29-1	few	TGCAGCGTTGGGGGGGAGGCGTGGGAGCAGTACTTC	CSVGGEAWEQYF
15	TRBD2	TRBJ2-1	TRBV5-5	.	TGTGCCAGCAGCCCTGGGACTAGCGGGAGAGGCGAGCAGTTCTTC	CASSPGTSGRGEQFF
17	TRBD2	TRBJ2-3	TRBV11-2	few	TGTGCCAGCAGCTTAGGTACTAGCGGGAGGACCACAGATACGCAGTATTTT	CASSLGTSGRTTDTQYF
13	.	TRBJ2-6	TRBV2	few	TGTGCCAGCAGTGAAAAGAGGGCCAACGTCCTGACTTTC	CASSEKRANVLTF
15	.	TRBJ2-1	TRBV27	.	TGTGCCAGCAGTTTAGGGACGGGGCCCTACAATGAGCAGTTCTTC	CASSLGTGPYNEQFF
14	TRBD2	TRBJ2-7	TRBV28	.	TGTGCCAGCAGACTAGCGGGAAATTCCTACGAGCAGTACTTC	CASRLAGNSYEQYF
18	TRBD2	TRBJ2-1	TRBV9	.	TGTGCCAGCAGCTCTAGCACCGGGACTACTAGCTCCTACAATGAGCAGTTCTTC	CASSSSTGTTSSYNEQFF
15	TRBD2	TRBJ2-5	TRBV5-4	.	TGTGCCAGCAGCAAGGGACTAGCGGATCAAGAGACCCAGTACTTC	CASSKGLADQETQYF
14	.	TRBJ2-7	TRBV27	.	TGTGCCAGCAGTTTCCTGGGTCCGGAGAACGAGCAGTACTTC	CASSFLGPENEQYF
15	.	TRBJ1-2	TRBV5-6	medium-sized	TGTGCCAGCAGCTTGCCGGCCGTAGCTAACTATGGCTACACCTTC	CASSLPAVANYGYTF
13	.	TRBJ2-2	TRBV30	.	TGTGCCGGCAGGTGGTGGGACACCGGGGAGCTGTTTTTT	CAGRWWDTGELFF
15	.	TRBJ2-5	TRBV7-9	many	TGTGCCAGCAGCCAAAGCAGCGTTGGTATGGAGACCCAGTACTTC	CASSQSSVGMETQYF
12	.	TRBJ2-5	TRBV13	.	TGTGCCAGCAGCTCCCAGGAGGGAACCCAGTACTTC	CASSSQEGTQYF
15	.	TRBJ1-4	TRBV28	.	TGTGCCAGCAGTCCCCCCGGACGGGGGGATGAAAAACTGTTTTTT	CASSPPGRGDEKLFF
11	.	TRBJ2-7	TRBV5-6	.	TGTGCCAGCAGCCGGGGTGGCGAGCAGTACTTC	CASSRGGEQYF
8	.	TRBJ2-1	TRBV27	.	TGTGCCAGCAGCTTAAGGGTCTTC	CASSLRVF
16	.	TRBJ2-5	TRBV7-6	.	TGTGCCAGCAGCCCCTTTGTGACTCCAGCGCAAGAGACCCAGTACTTC	CASSPFVTPAQETQYF
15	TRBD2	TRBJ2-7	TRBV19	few	TGTGCCAGTAGCTGGGGACTAGCGGGCTCCTACGAGCAGTACTTC	CASSWGLAGSYEQYF
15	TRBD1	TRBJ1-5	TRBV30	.	TGTGCCTGGAGTTCTACAGGGGTAGGCAATCAGCCCCAGCATTTT	CAWSSTGVGNQPQHF
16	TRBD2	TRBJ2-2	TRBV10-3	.	TGTGCCATCAGTGATCCGGGGCTAGCGGGAGCCGGGGAGCTGTTTTTT	CAISDPGLAGAGELFF
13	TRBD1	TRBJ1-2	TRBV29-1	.	TGCAGCGTCCGGGACAGGGGATGGTATGGCTACACCTTC	CSVRDRGWYGYTF
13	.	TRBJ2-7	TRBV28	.	TGTGCCAGCAGCGTAGCAGAACCCTACGAGCAGTACTTC	CASSVAEPYEQYF
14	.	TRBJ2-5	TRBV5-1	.	TGCGCCAGCAGCTTGGAAATGGCTCAAGAGACCCAGTACTTC	CASSLEMAQETQYF
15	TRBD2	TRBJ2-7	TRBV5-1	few	TGCGCCAGCAGCTTGGATAGCGGGAGTCCCTACGAGCAGTACTTC	CASSLDSGSPYEQYF
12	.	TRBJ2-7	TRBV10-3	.	TGTGCCATCAGCCCCGGTGCCTACGAGCAGTACTTC	CAISPGAYEQYF
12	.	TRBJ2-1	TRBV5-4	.	TGTGCCAGCAGCTTGGTAGGGGGTGAGCAGTTCTTC	CASSLVGGEQFF
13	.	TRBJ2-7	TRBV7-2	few	TGTGCCAGCACCTTACAGGGACAATACGAGCAGTACTTC	CASTLQGQYEQYF
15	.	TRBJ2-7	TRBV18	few	TGTGCCAGCTCACCAAGGGACGCTGGCTCCTACGAGCAGTACTTC	CASSPRDAGSYEQYF
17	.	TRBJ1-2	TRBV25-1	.	TGTGCCAGCAGCCCGGGCTACTGGGACGGGCACTACTATGGCTACACCTTC	CASSPGYWDGHYYGYTF